A selection of T cell receptor beta chains follows, all from one sample in a study of response to subunit inactivated influenza vaccine. A single record per CDR3 protein comes from TCRdb applying MiXCR to the RT-PCR reads. This sample yields about 520,000 distinct CDR3 sequences, of which around 25% are seen a single time; over 1.5% belongs to the top ten. The sequences come from CD4+ T cells sorted from PBMCs, collected around 5 days after vaccination. Receptor source: a man over 45 who received an inactivated influenza vaccine. CDR3s include the opening cysteine and the closing phenylalanine or tryptophan. The order of the fields is D gene, J gene, V gene, clone size, CDR3 protein, CDR3 DNA. D genes are given only for firm matches. Clone size is shown for a subset of rows, as once, few, many or a class of expanded clone.

>.|TRBJ2-4|TRBV20-1|.
CSARGSSKNIQYF
TGCAGTGCTAGGGGCTCGTCCAAAAACATTCAGTACTTC
>TRBD1|TRBJ1-2|TRBV6-5|.
CASSYRGGNRGNYGYTF
TGTGCCAGCAGTTACAGGGGCGGGAACAGGGGGAACTATGGCTACACCTTC
>.|TRBJ1-3|TRBV10-3|few
CAISGQSGNTIYF
TGTGCCATCAGTGGACAGTCTGGAAACACCATATATTTT
>.|TRBJ2-3|TRBV21-1|.
CASSKAGECTDTQYF
TGTGCCAGCAGCAAAGCGGGGGAGTGCACAGATACGCAGTATTTT
>TRBD2|TRBJ2-1|TRBV5-1|few
CASVGLAGDNEQFF
TGCGCCAGTGTCGGACTAGCGGGGGACAATGAGCAGTTCTTC
>.|TRBJ2-3|TRBV20-1|few
CSASRGILTDTQYF
TGCAGTGCTAGCCGCGGGATTCTCACAGATACGCAGTATTTT
>TRBD1|TRBJ1-4|TRBV4-1|.
CASSRRTGGGKLFF
TGCGCCAGCAGCAGGAGGACAGGGGGTGGTAAACTGTTTTTT
>TRBD1|TRBJ2-7|TRBV12-3/TRBV12-4|few
CASSHPGQGAYEQYF
TGTGCCAGCAGTCATCCGGGACAGGGGGCCTACGAGCAGTACTTC
>.|TRBJ1-4|TRBV7-9|.
CASSLERSEKLFF
TGTGCCAGCAGCTTAGAACGAAGCGAGAAACTGTTTTTT
>TRBD1|TRBJ2-1|TRBV28|few
CASSLGRQGRAYNEQFF
TGTGCCAGCAGTTTAGGGAGACAGGGACGCGCCTACAATGAGCAGTTCTTC
>.|TRBJ1-6|TRBV7-2|few
CASSLRMGGGNSPLHF
TGTGCCAGCAGCTTACGGATGGGGGGCGGTAATTCACCCCTCCACTTT
>TRBD1|TRBJ1-4|TRBV11-2|.
CASTLWGTVNEKLFF
TGTGCCAGCACCCTATGGGGGACAGTAAATGAAAAACTGTTTTTT
>.|TRBJ2-3|TRBV7-2|many
CASSETISTDTQYF
TGTGCCAGCAGCGAGACTATAAGCACAGATACGCAGTATTTT
>TRBD2|TRBJ2-1|TRBV3-1|few
CASSQEGERGAYNEQFF
TGTGCCAGCAGCCAAGAGGGTGAGCGGGGGGCTTACAATGAGCAGTTCTTC
>.|TRBJ2-3|TRBV20-1|few
CSARGDLSSTDTQYF
TGCAGTGCTAGGGGGGACCTTTCAAGCACAGATACGCAGTATTTT
>.|TRBJ2-2|TRBV7-9|.
CASSLRRGATNTGELFF
TGTGCCAGCAGCTTACGAAGGGGGGCAACGAACACCGGGGAGCTGTTTTTT